This T cell receptor (beta chain) was identified in a study of identical twins. Study-wide results and caveats: Conclusions were based on cross-sectional statistical analysis, without following the same donors.

This CDR3 is built from 17 residues. The V and J ends lost 2 bases and 0 bases, in that order; junction bases with no gene match: 4. CDR1 MNHEY and CDR2 SVGAGI come from the germline V gene. One entry per CDR3 protein, called by TCRdb with MiXCR from the 5' RACE reads. The profile covers 210,000 or so distinct CDR3 sequences, with about 16% appearing a single time and about 38% taken by the ten largest. This clonotype was detected only a few times. The antigen is not known. This sample was also put to use in a study of T cells expressing NK-cell markers.

V usage is TRBV6-5 and J usage is TRBJ2-2; TRBD2 aligns across 9 bases. Material: CD8+ T cells sorted from blood. This clonotype originated in a woman aged 18-35 years in good health. The CDR3 DNA reads as TGTGCCAGCAGTTACAGACTAGCGGTCCCGAACACCGGGGAGCTGTTTTTT. This gives the protein CASSYRLAVPNTGELFF.